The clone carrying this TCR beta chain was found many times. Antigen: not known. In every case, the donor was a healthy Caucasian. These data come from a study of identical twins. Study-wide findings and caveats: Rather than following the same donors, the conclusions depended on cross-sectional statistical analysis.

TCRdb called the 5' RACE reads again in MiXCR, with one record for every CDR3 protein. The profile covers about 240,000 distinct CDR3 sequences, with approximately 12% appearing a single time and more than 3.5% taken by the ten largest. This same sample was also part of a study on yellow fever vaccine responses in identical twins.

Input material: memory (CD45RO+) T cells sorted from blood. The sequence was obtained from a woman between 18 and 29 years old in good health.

CDR3 loop: CASSLERGNEQFF. The CDR3 DNA reads as TGTGCCAGCAGCTTGGAGCGGGGCAATGAGCAGTTCTTC. V and J are TRBV5-6 and TRBJ2-1; TRBD2 agrees at 7 bases. V dropped 0 bases and J dropped 6; count of bases not matched to a gene: 0. The CDR3 loop spans 13 amino acids. The germline V gene has CDR1 SGHDT and CDR2 YYEEEE.